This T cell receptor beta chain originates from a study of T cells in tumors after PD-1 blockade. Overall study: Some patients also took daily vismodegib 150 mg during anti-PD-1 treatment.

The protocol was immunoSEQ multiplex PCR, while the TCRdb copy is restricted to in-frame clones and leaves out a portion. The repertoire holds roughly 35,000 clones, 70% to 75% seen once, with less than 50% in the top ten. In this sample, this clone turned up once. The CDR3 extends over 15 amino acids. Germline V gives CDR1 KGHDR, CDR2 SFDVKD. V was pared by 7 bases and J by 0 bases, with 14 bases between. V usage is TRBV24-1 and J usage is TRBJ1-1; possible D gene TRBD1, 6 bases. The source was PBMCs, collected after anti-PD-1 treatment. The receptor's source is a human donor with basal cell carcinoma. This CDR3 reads CATSLTGDMNTEAFF. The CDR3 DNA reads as TGTGCCACCAGCTTAACCGGGGACATGAACACTGAAGCTTTCTTT.